The clone carrying this TCR beta chain occurred many times. Its target is unknown. This sample is drawn from a study of T cells in Graves' hyperthyroidism and ophthalmopathy. Whole-study results and caveats: A model using 13 V-J features told ophthalmopathy apart from stable hyperthyroidism. Among thyroid clonotypes expanded above 0.001, most also appeared in blood.

The investigators amplified TCR beta CDR3 regions from RNA transcripts. The TCR CDR3 first-round RT-PCR relied on the HTBI primer set. Each CDR3 protein gets one entry after TCRdb re-called the multiplex PCR reads with MiXCR. Here the sample spans about 130,000 distinct CDR3 sequences, 22% being singletons. The V segment lost 4 bases and the J segment 7 bases; nucleotides outside the gene matches: 23. Germline V gives CDR1 SGHKS, CDR2 YYEKEE (reference sequence). This CDR3 has 18 amino acids. The hyperthyroidism was newly diagnosed and had lasted under 2 months; the patients were aged 18 to 65. Diagnostic assessment was based on clinical symptoms, serum thyroxine and TRAb, thyroid ultrasound and orbital computed tomography.

The receptor was derived from a woman aged 50 to 60 with Graves' hyperthyroidism that later progressed to Graves' ophthalmopathy. Specimen: blood. The chain joins TRBV5-5 to TRBJ2-7; the match to TRBD1 covers 7 bases. The CDR3 loop reads CASSLELLGQARLREQYF. The CDR3 nucleotides read TGTGCCAGCAGCCTGGAGTTGCTTGGACAGGCTCGCCTTAGGGAGCAGTACTTC.